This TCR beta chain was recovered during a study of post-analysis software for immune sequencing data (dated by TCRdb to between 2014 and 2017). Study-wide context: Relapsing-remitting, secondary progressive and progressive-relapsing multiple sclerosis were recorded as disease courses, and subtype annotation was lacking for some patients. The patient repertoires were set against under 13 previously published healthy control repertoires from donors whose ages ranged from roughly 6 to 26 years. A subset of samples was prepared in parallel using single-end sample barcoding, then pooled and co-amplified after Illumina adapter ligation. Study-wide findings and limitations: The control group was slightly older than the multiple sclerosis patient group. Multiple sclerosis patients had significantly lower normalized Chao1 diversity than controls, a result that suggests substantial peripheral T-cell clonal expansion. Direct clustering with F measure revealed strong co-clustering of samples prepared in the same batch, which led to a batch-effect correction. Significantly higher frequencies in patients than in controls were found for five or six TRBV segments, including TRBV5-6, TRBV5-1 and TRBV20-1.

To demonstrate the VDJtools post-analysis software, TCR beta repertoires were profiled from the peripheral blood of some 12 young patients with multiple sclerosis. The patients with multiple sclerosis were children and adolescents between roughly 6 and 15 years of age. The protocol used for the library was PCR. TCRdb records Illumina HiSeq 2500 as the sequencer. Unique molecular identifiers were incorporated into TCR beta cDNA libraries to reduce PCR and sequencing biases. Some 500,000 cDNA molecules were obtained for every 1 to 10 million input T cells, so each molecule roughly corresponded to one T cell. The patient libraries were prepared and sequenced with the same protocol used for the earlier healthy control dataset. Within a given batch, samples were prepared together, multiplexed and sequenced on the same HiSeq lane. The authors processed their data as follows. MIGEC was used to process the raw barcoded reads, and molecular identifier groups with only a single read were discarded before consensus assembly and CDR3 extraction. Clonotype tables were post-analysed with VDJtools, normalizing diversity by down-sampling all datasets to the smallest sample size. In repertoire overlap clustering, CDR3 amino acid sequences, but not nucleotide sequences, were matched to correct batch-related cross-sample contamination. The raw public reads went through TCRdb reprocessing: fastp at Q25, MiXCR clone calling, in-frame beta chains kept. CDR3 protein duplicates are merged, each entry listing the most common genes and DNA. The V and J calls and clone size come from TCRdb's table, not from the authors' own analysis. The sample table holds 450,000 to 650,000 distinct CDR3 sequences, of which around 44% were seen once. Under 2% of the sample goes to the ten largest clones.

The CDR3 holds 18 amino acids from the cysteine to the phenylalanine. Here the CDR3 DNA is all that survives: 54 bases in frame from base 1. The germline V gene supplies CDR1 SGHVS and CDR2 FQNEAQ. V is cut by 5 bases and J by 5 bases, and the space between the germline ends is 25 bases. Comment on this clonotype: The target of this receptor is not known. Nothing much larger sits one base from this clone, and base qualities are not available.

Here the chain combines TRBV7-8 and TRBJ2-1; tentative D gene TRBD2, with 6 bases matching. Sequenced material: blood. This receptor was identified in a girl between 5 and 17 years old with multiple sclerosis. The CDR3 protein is CASSRSPGEPLKNNEQFF. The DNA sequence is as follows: TGTGCCAGCAGCCGGTCCCCGGGGGAGCCGCTAAAGAACAATGAGCAGTTCTTC.